The 10 T cell receptor beta chains below all came from one sample that was sequenced in a study of shared clonotypes between healthy human individuals. TCRdb keeps only in-frame clones here, not all; method: immunoSEQ multiplex PCR. This sample has approximately 2,300,000 clones; 85% to 95% occur once, and the top ten carry approximately 0.4%. Sample: naive CD4+ T cells from PBMCs. The subset denotes: CD45RA+ positively selected. These receptors were collected from a man aged 18-30 years in good health. Some clones in this sample may be carry-over from other donors' samples.

The chain couples TRBV28 to TRBJ2-7, with a weak D call TRBD1 (5 bases). With 6 bases removed from V and 2 bases from J, the gap between germline ends came to 11 bases. CDR1 is MDHEN and CDR2 is SYDVKM in the germline V gene. The CDR3 has 13 residues. The CDR3 DNA follows: TGTGCCAGCAGCCTTAAACAGGCCTACGAGCAGTACTTC. It specifies CASSLKQAYEQYF.

To note about this clone: The sample has other DNA sequences that encode this CDR3 too. V gene TRBV19 combines with J gene TRBJ1-5, with 10 bases aligning to TRBD1. CDR1 is LNHDA, CDR2 SQIVND, per germline (reference sequence). The CDR3 spans 14 residues. Trimming took 4 bases from V and 4 from J; bases not matched to a gene: 1. Here the CDR3 reads CASSRTGGNQPQHF. The CDR3 DNA follows: TGTGCCAGTAGTAGGACAGGGGGGAATCAGCCCCAGCATTTT. The full variable domain, with the rest looked up from reference TRBV19 and TRBJ1-5, is DGGITQSPKYLFRKEGQNVTLSCEQNLNHDAMYWYRQDPGQGLRLIYYSQIVNDFQKGDIAEGYSVSREKKESFPLTVTSAQKNPTAFYLCASSRTGGNQPQHFGDGTRLSIL.

This clone occurred once. The chain combines TRBV11-3 with TRBJ2-7; 8 bases line up with TRBD1. Unmatched junction bases numbered 7, after V lost 5 bases and J lost 4 bases. CDR1 is SGHNT and CDR2 is YENEEA in the germline V gene. The CDR3 is 14 residues long. The CDR3 DNA follows: TGTGCCAGCAGCGCCGGGACAGGACTTTACGAGCAGTACTTC. It codes for CASSAGTGLYEQYF.

The chain recombines TRBV29-1 with TRBJ1-1; unclear D gene. V was pared by 2 bases and J by 5 bases, with 12 bases between. Germline lookup yields CDR1 SQVTM and CDR2 ANQGSEA. The CDR3 runs to 13 residues. The CDR3: CSVERVMETEAFF. The CDR3 DNA is TGCAGCGTTGAACGGGTAATGGAGACTGAAGCTTTCTTT. The variable domain in full, with the rest retrieved from reference TRBV29-1 and TRBJ1-1, is SAVISQKPSRDICQRGTSLTIQCQVDSQVTMMFWYRQQPGQSLTLIATANQGSEATYESGFVIDKFPISRPNLTFSTLTVSNMSPEDSSIYLCSVERVMETEAFFGQGTRLTVV.

The chain carries TRBV9 and TRBJ1-1, with D maybe TRBD1 (6 bases). The V end lost 3 bases, the J end lost 0 bases, and 18 bases lay between the germline ends. The CDR3 contains 17 residues. The germline CDR1 and CDR2 sequences are SGDLS and YYNGEE. Written as DNA, the CDR3 is TGTGCCAGCAGCGAAACGGACAGAAGCTCTATGAACACTGAAGCTTTCTTT. Encoded protein: CASSETDRSSMNTEAFF.

This chain uses TRBV27 with TRBJ2-1, with 8 bases lining up with TRBD1. The CDR3 contains 16 residues. Germline V gene data show CDR1 as MNHEY and CDR2 as SMNVEV (reference sequence). With 5 bases clipped from V and 2 bases from J, the junction kept 8 bases outside the gene matches. The CDR3 DNA reads TGTGCCAGCAGTCCTCTGACAGGGGCGACCTACAATGAGCAGTTCTTC. Translated: CASSPLTGATYNEQFF.

For the CDR3, the DNA is TGTGCCAGCAAATGGACAGGGGCTAACTATGGCTACACCTTC. Translation gives CASKWTGANYGYTF. V and J are TRBV6-1 and TRBJ1-2; TRBD1 agrees at 9 bases. In germline, CDR1 is MNHNS, CDR2 SASEGT. V lost 7 bases, J lost 0 bases, and 3 bases stayed unmatched. The CDR3 sequence is 14 residues long.

This chain links TRBV5-5 with TRBJ1-5; D gene unclear. V lost 0 bases and J 5 bases, leaving 9 bases between the germline ends. Germline-derived CDR1 and CDR2 are SGHKS and YYEKEE (reference sequence). This CDR3 comprises 14 residues. The CDR3 reads CASSLEPTDQPQHF. CDR3 DNA: TGTGCCAGCAGCTTGGAGCCCACGGATCAGCCCCAGCATTTT. Looking up the rest from reference TRBV5-5 and TRBJ1-5 gives the full variable domain: DAGVTQSPTHLIKTRGQQVTLRCSPISGHKSVSWYQQVLGQGPQFIFQYYEKEERGRGNFPDRFSARQFPNYSSELNVNALLLGDSALYLCASSLEPTDQPQHFGDGTRLSIL.

The CDR3 coding sequence is TGTGCCACCAGCACCCGGACAGGGTCCCAGCATTTT. Translated: CATSTRTGSQHF. The J gene is TRBJ1-5, the V gene TRBV15; 8 positions match TRBD1. The CDR3 is made up of 12 amino acids. Germline V gives CDR1 LNHNV, CDR2 YYDKDF (reference sequence). The V segment lost 4 bases and the J segment 11 bases; nucleotides outside the gene matches: 4. Using reference TRBV15 and TRBJ1-5 for the parts outside the CDR3, the full variable domain is DAMVIQNPRYQVTQFGKPVTLSCSQTLNHNVMYWYQQKSSQAPKLLFHYYDKDFNNEADTPDNFQSRRPNTSFCFLDIRSPGLGDTAMYLCATSTRTGSQHFGDGTRLSIL.

The chain joins TRBV30 to TRBJ2-7, with D perhaps matching TRBD1 (6 bases). The CDR3 length is 14 residues. Trimming stripped 2 bases from V and 9 bases from J, with 20 bases between. Germline V lookup: CDR1 GTSNPN, CDR2 SVGIG (reference sequence). CDR3 sequence: CAWSNIHRDKGQYF. CDR3 in DNA: TGTGCCTGGAGTAATATACACAGGGATAAGGGGCAGTACTTC.